Shown below are 14 T cell receptor beta chains from a single sample sequenced in a study of cytomegalovirus exposure and HLA in healthy donors. 60 Vbeta and 13 Jbeta primers were used in PCR. The table came from immunoSEQ multiplex PCR; TCRdb's copy has only in-frame clones and leaves some out. The data show around 130,000 clones, with 65% to 80% seen just once and approximately 0.93% held by the top ten. The sample taken for sequencing was PBMCs. Receptors were obtained from a human donor in good health.

This clone is a singleton in its sample. This chain links TRBV7-2 with TRBJ2-1; 9 nucleotides line up with TRBD2. The germline CDR1 and CDR2 sequences are SGHTA and FQGNSA. CDR3 length equals 14 residues. Trimming took 6 bases from V and 4 from J; bases not matched to a gene: 4. For the CDR3, the DNA is TGTGCCAGCAGTCCTAGCGGGGTATACAATGAGCAGTTCTTC. It translates to CASSPSGVYNEQFF.

The rearrangement links TRBV5-1 to TRBJ2-1, with 7 bases aligning to TRBD1. CDR3 size: 16 residues. CDR1 and CDR2 from the germline V gene are SGHRS and YFSETQ. The ends lost 0 bases at V and 5 bases at J; junction bases unmatched: 8. The CDR3: CASSLGQGVWDNEQFF. The CDR3 DNA follows: TGCGCCAGCAGCTTGGGCCAGGGGGTCTGGGACAATGAGCAGTTCTTC. Together with reference TRBV5-1 and TRBJ2-1, the CDR3 gives the full variable domain: KAGVTQTPRYLIKTRGQQVTLSCSPISGHRSVSWYQQTPGQGLQFLFEYFSETQRNKGNFPGRFSGRQFSNSRSEMNVSTLELGDSALYLCASSLGQGVWDNEQFFGPGTRLTVL.

This rearrangement joins TRBV6-6 to TRBJ1-2, with D perhaps TRBD1 (5 bases). The CDR3 extends over 16 amino acids. Trimming left V 4 bases short and J 4 bases short, with 19 bases between. Germline CDR1 is MNHNY and CDR2 is SVGAGI (reference sequence). In nucleotides, the CDR3 is TGTGCCAGCAGTTCGACAGTCCCTACTTTGACCTATGGCTACACCTTC. Translated, it gives CASSSTVPTLTYGYTF.

In this sample, this clone turned up a few times. V gene TRBV5-1 combines with J gene TRBJ1-3; 11 nucleotides agree with TRBD1. CDR3 length: 16 residues. Germline loops: CDR1 SGHRS, CDR2 YFSETQ. Germline trimming cut 4 bases from V and 3 bases from J; bases unmatched to any gene: 6. DNA of the CDR3: TGCGCCAGCAGCGCCCGGGACAGGGGGGATGGAAACACCATATATTTT. This codes for CASSARDRGDGNTIYF.

In DNA form, the CDR3 reads TGTGCCAGCAGCCCTCCCGGGACAGGAGATCAGCCCCAGCATTTT. Its protein is CASSPPGTGDQPQHF. The chain links TRBV7-8 to TRBJ1-5; 8 positions match TRBD1. Germline assignment: CDR1 SGHVS and CDR2 FQNEAQ. The CDR3 length is 15 residues. Germline trimming cut 5 bases from V and 5 bases from J; bases unmatched to any gene: 8. Using reference TRBV7-8 and TRBJ1-5 for the parts outside the CDR3, the full variable domain is GAGVSQSPRYKVAKRGQDVALRCDPISGHVSLFWYQQALGQGPEFLTYFQNEAQLDKSGLPSDRFFAERPEGSVSTLKIQRTQQEDSAVYLCASSPPGTGDQPQHFGDGTRLSIL.

This clone occurred a few times. The J gene is TRBJ1-1, the V gene TRBV2; D not certain. Germline CDR1 is SNHLY and CDR2 is FYNNEI. The CDR3 has 11 residues. Trimming took 10 bases from V and 7 from J, leaving 13 bases between them. The CDR3 protein is CAIRGGIEAFF. The DNA for the CDR3 is TGTGCCATCAGAGGAGGCATTGAAGCTTTCTTT.

The chain links TRBV14 to TRBJ1-2, with D unresolved. CDR3 length equals 13 residues. The germline CDR1 and CDR2 sequences are SGHDN and FVKESK. V was shortened by 1 base and J by 5 bases, with 8 bases between the two germline ends. The CDR3 sequence: CASSQVREYGYTF. Here the CDR3 DNA reads TGTGCCAGCAGCCAAGTCCGGGAATATGGCTACACCTTC.

V usage is TRBV5-1 and J usage is TRBJ2-1, with 8 bases fitting TRBD1. V trimming: 4 bases; J trimming: 5 bases; junction bases outside the gene matches: 8. The germline V gene encodes CDR1 SGHRS and CDR2 YFSETQ. The CDR3 extends over 15 amino acids. The CDR3: CASSPGTGRHNEQFF. CDR3 nucleotide sequence: TGCGCCAGCAGCCCAGGGACAGGCCGGCACAATGAGCAGTTCTTC.

The chain combines TRBV2 with TRBJ2-4; D unresolved. Germline values: CDR1 SNHLY, CDR2 FYNNEI. Trimming left V 8 bases short and J 5 bases short, with 19 bases between. The CDR3 consists of 15 residues. The CDR3: CASSRWARIENIQYF. The CDR3 region has the DNA TGTGCCAGCTCCCGGTGGGCCAGGATCGAAAACATTCAGTACTTC.

The chain joins TRBV19 to TRBJ1-5; D is undetermined. Germline V gives CDR1 LNHDA, CDR2 SQIVND (reference sequence). This CDR3 is 14 amino acids long. With 3 bases removed from V and 7 bases from J, the gap between germline ends came to 13 bases. CDR3 nucleotides: TGTGCCAGTAGTATTCGAGGGAGCCCCCAGCCCCAGCATTTT. Translated: CASSIRGSPQPQHF.

V usage is TRBV11-3 and J usage is TRBJ2-1; weak D call: TRBD2 (5 bases). This CDR3 contains 13 residues. V shed 3 bases and J shed 8 bases, with 11 bases lying between them. In germline, CDR1 is SGHNT, CDR2 YENEEA. CDR3 nucleotides: TGTGCCAGCAGCTTGGGGAGTATCGATGAGCAGTTCTTC. Translation: CASSLGSIDEQFF.

The V gene is TRBV6-5, the J gene TRBJ1-5; D is unresolved. Germline CDR1 reads MNHEY; CDR2 reads SVGAGI. The CDR3 sequence is 13 residues long. Trimming pared 6 bases from V and 3 bases from J, leaving 9 bases between. The CDR3 region is CASRRQPNQPQHF. CDR3 sequence (DNA): TGTGCCAGCAGACGACAACCCAATCAGCCCCAGCATTTT.

The chain carries TRBV19 and TRBJ1-5; no clear D. Trimming took off 6 bases at V and 9 bases at J, with 12 bases between the two ends. CDR1 is LNHDA and CDR2 is SQIVND in the germline V gene (reference sequence). The CDR3 extends over 12 amino acids. This CDR3 reads CASSAGSWPQHF. CDR3 in DNA: TGTGCCAGTAGCGCAGGTAGTTGGCCCCAGCATTTT.

J is TRBJ1-2 and V is TRBV27, with D possibly TRBD1 on 6 matching bases. The germline V and J ends were trimmed by 6 bases and 2 bases, with 16 bases remaining between them. There are 15 residues in the CDR3. Looked up from germline, CDR1 is MNHEY and CDR2 is SMNVEV (reference sequence). The DNA of the CDR3 is TGTGCCAGCAGGTACAGGGTCGCCCCAAACTATGGCTACACCTTC. This encodes CASRYRVAPNYGYTF.